A single sample is the source of the 6 T cell receptor beta chains below, sequenced in a study of PD-L1 blockade in urothelial cancer. Sample time point: peripheral blood 6 weeks after treatment start. Measured with immunoSEQ multiplex PCR; TCRdb has only the in-frame clones, and not every one. The sample lists some 120,000 clones, more than 75% seen once, with roughly 2.3% in the top ten. Here the sequenced sample was PBMCs, taken around atezolizumab (anti-PD-L1) treatment. The receptors here all came from a man aged 45-65 years with urothelial cancer.

The gene calls are TRBV5-5 and TRBJ2-7; TRBD2 aligns across 8 bases. The CDR3 sequence is 15 residues long. Trimming cost V 1 base and J 1 base; bases outside gene matches: 4. The germline V gene encodes CDR1 SGHKS and CDR2 YYEKEE (reference sequence). The DNA of the CDR3 is TGTGCCAGCAGCTTGACACTAGCGGATTCCTACGAGCAGTACTTC. It is translated as CASSLTLADSYEQYF.

Worth noting for this clone: This sample also contains other DNA sequences that code for the same CDR3. The chain employs TRBV6-1 and TRBJ2-7; D is undetermined. Germline CDR1 MNHNS, CDR2 SASEGT. Trimming left V 3 bases short and J 5 bases short, with 5 bases between. The CDR3 loop spans 11 amino acids. The CDR3 DNA follows: TGTGCCAGCAGTGAGTTTAACGAGCAGTACTTC. It specifies CASSEFNEQYF.

The chain is built from TRBV9 and TRBJ2-7; 10 bases line up with TRBD2. The CDR3 has 15 residues. The V gene's germline CDR1 is SGDLS and CDR2 YYNGEE. The V and J ends lost 3 bases and 7 bases, in that order; junction bases with no gene match: 10. The chain's CDR3 is CASSASGSGSGEQYF. The DNA for the CDR3 is TGTGCCAGCAGCGCTAGCGGGAGTGGCTCGGGAGAGCAGTACTTC.

The rearrangement links TRBV9 to TRBJ1-3; tentatively, D is TRBD1 (5 bases). CDR1 is SGDLS, CDR2 YYNGEE, per germline. V dropped 4 bases and J dropped 1 base, with 18 bases sitting between them. This CDR3 region has 17 residues. The CDR3 is CASSPRVGRESGNTIYF. As DNA, the CDR3 is TGTGCCAGCAGCCCCCGAGTCGGCAGGGAATCTGGAAACACCATATATTTT.

The chain combines TRBV5-1 with TRBJ1-2, with 9 positions matching TRBD1. The germline CDR1 and CDR2 sequences are SGHRS and YFSETQ. The CDR3 spans 15 residues. The V and J ends lost 4 bases and 6 bases, in that order; junction bases with no gene match: 10. The CDR3 DNA follows: TGCGCCAGCAGCAAGAGCGGGGACAGGGTACATGGCTACACCTTC. This codes for CASSKSGDRVHGYTF.

This chain joins TRBV29-1 and TRBJ2-1, with TRBD2 matching 7 bases. The CDR3 consists of 14 residues. Germline V gene sequence: CDR1 SQVTM, CDR2 ANQGSEA. With V trimmed by 8 bases and J by 4 bases, 11 bases remained unmatched. The CDR3 DNA sequence: TGCAGCCCGAGAAAATTAGCGGGTTACAATGAGCAGTTCTTC. This gives the protein CSPRKLAGYNEQFF.